The rows below give T cell receptor beta chains drawn from one sample of a study of T cell responses to AZD1222 COVID-19 vaccine. The repertoire was sequenced with immunoSEQ multiplex PCR; TCRdb's copy has only in-frame clones and lacks some. The repertoire holds roughly 180,000 clones, approximately 90% seen once, with 3% to 3.5% in the top ten. The sample consisted of peripheral blood, taken 28 days after the second AZD1222 dose. These receptors all come from an adult who received the AZD1222 COVID-19 vaccine. CDR3s include the opening cysteine and the closing phenylalanine or tryptophan. D genes are given only for firm matches. Size is omitted from some rows. Given values are once, few, many or a class for expanded clones.

j_call d_call v_call clone_size cdr3_aa cdr3_nt
TRBJ2-3 TRBD2 TRBV19 - CASRPLLAGTDTQYF TGTGCCAGTAGGCCTCTACTAGCGGGCACAGATACGCAGTATTTT
TRBJ2-1 TRBD2 TRBV28 - CASSFWREVHNEQFF TGTGCCAGCAGTTTTTGGCGGGAGGTACACAATGAGCAGTTCTTC
TRBJ1-5 - TRBV24-1 - CATSDFRVNQPQHF TGTGCCACCAGTGATTTTCGGGTGAATCAGCCCCAGCATTTT
TRBJ1-5 TRBD1 TRBV7-8 - CASSLAATGFNQPQHF TGTGCCAGCAGCTTAGCTGCGACAGGGTTCAATCAGCCCCAGCATTTT
TRBJ2-1 TRBD1 TRBV30 few CAWRDRWRDNEQFF TGTGCCTGGAGGGACAGGTGGCGCGATAATGAGCAGTTCTTC
TRBJ2-7 TRBD2 TRBV2 once CASIGEGGERNF TGTGCCAGCATTGGCGAGGGAGGGGAGAGGAACTTC
TRBJ1-2 - TRBV6-2/TRBV6-3 - CASSYAQGLYGYTF TGTGCCAGCAGTTACGCCCAGGGGTTATATGGCTACACCTTC
TRBJ2-2 - TRBV10-3 - CAIKGELVNTGELFF TGTGCCATCAAGGGGGAATTGGTGAACACCGGGGAGCTGTTTTTT
TRBJ2-6 - TRBV28 - CASSSHRASGANVLTF TGTGCCAGCAGTTCACACAGGGCCTCTGGGGCCAACGTCCTGACTTTC
TRBJ1-1 - TRBV11-3 few CASSLDGRDGNTEAFF TGTGCCAGCAGCTTAGATGGGAGGGATGGGAACACTGAAGCTTTCTTT
TRBJ2-4 - TRBV29-1 - CSVEVTRMDIQYF TGCAGCGTTGAAGTAACCAGAATGGACATTCAGTACTTC
TRBJ1-2 TRBD1 TRBV9 - CASSARTGPNYGYTF TGTGCCAGCAGCGCCCGGACAGGGCCAAACTATGGCTACACCTTC
TRBJ1-4 - TRBV28 - CASSLLQSRSEKLFF TGTGCCAGCAGTTTACTTCAGAGTCGGTCAGAAAAACTGTTTTTT
TRBJ1-1 - TRBV9 - CASSVGPQGTEAFF TGTGCCAGCAGCGTGGGACCGCAGGGCACTGAAGCTTTCTTT
TRBJ2-1 TRBD2 TRBV7-9 - CASSFQAGVSINEQFF TGTGCCAGCAGCTTTCAAGCGGGAGTTTCTATCAATGAGCAGTTCTTC
TRBJ2-7 TRBD1 TRBV2 - CASRGQGLSYEQYF TGTGCCAGCAGAGGACAGGGCCTCTCCTACGAGCAGTACTTC
TRBJ2-3 - TRBV6-5 - CATFDHSTDTQYF TGTGCCACCTTTGACCATAGCACAGATACGCAGTATTTT
TRBJ2-1 - TRBV7-3 - CASSLTGTNNNEQFF TGTGCCAGCAGCTTAACGGGGACAAACAACAATGAGCAGTTCTTC
TRBJ1-1 - TRBV5-1 - CASSLEGTTSKAFF TGCGCCAGCAGCTTGGAGGGCACCACATCGAAAGCTTTCTTT
TRBJ1-6 - TRBV5-1 - CASSLRGIGEYSPLHF TGCGCCAGCAGCTTGCGGGGGATAGGGGAATATTCACCCCTCCACTTT
TRBJ1-4 - TRBV19 - CASSLVLLSNEKLFF TGTGCCAGTAGCCTAGTACTACTATCTAATGAAAAACTGTTTTTT
TRBJ2-1 TRBD2 TRBV27 - CASSLRTPGTSGNYEQFF TGTGCCAGCAGTCTAAGGACTCCCGGGACTAGCGGGAACTATGAGCAGTTCTTC
TRBJ2-2 - TRBV2 - CASCSGAYTGELFF TGTGCCAGCTGTTCCGGGGCCTACACCGGGGAGCTGTTTTTT
TRBJ2-2 - TRBV15 once CATSRVGGTGELFF TGTGCCACCAGCAGAGTAGGGGGGACCGGGGAGCTGTTTTTT
TRBJ2-7 - TRBV19 - CATSIGGLYEQYF TGTGCCACCTCTATTGGGGGGCTCTACGAGCAGTACTTC
TRBJ2-7 TRBD2 TRBV11-3 - CASSPGGGSYEQYF TGTGCCAGCAGCCCGGGGGGGGGATCCTACGAGCAGTACTTC
TRBJ2-3 TRBD2 TRBV13 once CASRGGSDTQYF TGTGCCAGCAGGGGCGGGAGTGATACGCAGTATTTT
TRBJ1-2 - TRBV30 - CAWSVTASYGYTF TGTGCCTGGAGTGTAACAGCGAGCTATGGCTACACCTTC
TRBJ2-1 TRBD2 TRBV28 - CASSRLAGGPGYNEQFF TGTGCCAGCAGTCGACTAGCGGGAGGGCCTGGCTACAATGAGCAGTTCTTC
TRBJ2-3 - TRBV10-3 - CAISVHQTDTQYF TGTGCCATCAGTGTGCACCAAACAGATACGCAGTATTTT
TRBJ1-2 TRBD1 TRBV6-6 - CASSHQGQGMGGYTF TGTGCCAGCAGTCACCAGGGACAGGGGATGGGTGGCTACACCTTC
TRBJ2-3 - TRBV4-2 - CASSPTGAQEDTQYF TGTGCCAGCAGCCCTACCGGGGCCCAGGAGGATACGCAGTATTTT
TRBJ1-2 - TRBV5-8 - CASSLLFPGSAGYTF TGTGCCAGCAGCCTACTCTTCCCAGGTTCCGCGGGCTACACCTTC
TRBJ2-5 TRBD2 TRBV5-1 - CASSSELAGGETQYF TGCGCCAGCAGCTCCGAGCTAGCGGGCGGGGAGACCCAGTACTTC
TRBJ2-3 TRBD2 TRBV19 - CASSIPLWSGRRKDTQYF TGTGCCAGTAGTATCCCCTTGTGGAGCGGGAGAAGGAAAGATACGCAGTATTTT
TRBJ1-5 TRBD1 TRBV28 - CASSAPGQGNQPQHF TGTGCCAGCAGTGCTCCGGGACAGGGGAATCAGCCCCAGCATTTT
TRBJ2-7 - TRBV12-5 - CASGTDGAYEQYF TGTGCTAGTGGCACCGACGGCGCTTACGAGCAGTACTTC
TRBJ2-3 TRBD2 TRBV24-1 - CATSDTGLAGGLSTDTQYF TGTGCCACCAGTGACACCGGACTAGCGGGAGGCCTTAGCACAGATACGCAGTATTTT
TRBJ2-5 - TRBV10-3 - CAISEGRGGQETQYF TGTGCCATCAGTGAAGGGAGGGGGGGCCAAGAGACCCAGTACTTC
TRBJ1-1 - TRBV5-1 - CASSLGTGMHTEAFF TGCGCCAGCAGCTTGGGAACAGGGATGCACACTGAAGCTTTCTTT
TRBJ1-5 - TRBV27 - CASSKNFQGYDSNQPQHF TGTGCCAGCAGCAAAAACTTCCAGGGGTATGATAGCAATCAGCCCCAGCATTTT